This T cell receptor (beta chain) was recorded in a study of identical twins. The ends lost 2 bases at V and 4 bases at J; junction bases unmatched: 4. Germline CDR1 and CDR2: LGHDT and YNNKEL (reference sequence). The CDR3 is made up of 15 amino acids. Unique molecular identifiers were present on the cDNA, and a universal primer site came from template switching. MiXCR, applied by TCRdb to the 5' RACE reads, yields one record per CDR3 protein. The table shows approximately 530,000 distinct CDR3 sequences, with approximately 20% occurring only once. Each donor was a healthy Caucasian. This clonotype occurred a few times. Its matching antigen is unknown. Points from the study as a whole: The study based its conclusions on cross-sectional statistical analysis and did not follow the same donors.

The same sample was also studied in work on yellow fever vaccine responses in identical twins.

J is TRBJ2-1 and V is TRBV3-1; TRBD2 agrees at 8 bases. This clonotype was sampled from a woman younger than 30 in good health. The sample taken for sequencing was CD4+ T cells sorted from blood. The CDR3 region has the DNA TGTGCCAGCAGCCAACGGGGGGGTGCGTACAATGAGCAGTTCTTC. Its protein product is CASSQRGGAYNEQFF.